This T cell receptor beta chain was recovered during a study of blood T cell repertoires in COVID-19. Study-wide context: Specimens from acute and convalescent COVID-19 originated in the United States, Italy and Spain. Sources were T cells, B-cell-depleted T cells, or PBMCs; the material itself was cDNA or gDNA.

As originally analysed: Nucleated cell counts were estimated from reference gene primer amplification. Assay: immunoSEQ multiplex PCR; the TCRdb copy retains only in-frame clones and omits some. V and J calls and clone size follow that table, whereas D and trimming were derived from the DNA. This sample has approximately 210,000 clones, with roughly 87% found just once. CDR3 size: 17 residues. CDR1 SGHKS and CDR2 YYEKEE come from the germline V gene (reference sequence). The trim removed 2 bases at V and 0 bases at J, leaving 7 bases unmatched. Sequencing used peripheral blood. This TCR derives from a man aged 40-55 years with active or convalescent COVID-19. The rearrangement links TRBV5-5 to TRBJ1-4; TRBD1 aligns across 7 bases. Here the CDR3 DNA reads TGTGCCAGCAGCTTTCAGGGGGGCGATGCAACTAATGAAAAACTGTTTTTT. It specifies CASSFQGGDATNEKLFF.